One and the same sample provided the 22 T cell receptor beta chains below, sequenced in a study of blood T cell repertoires in COVID-19. Using immunoSEQ multiplex PCR, the repertoire was profiled, and TCRdb retains in-frame clones only, with some absent. The table lists about 210,000 clones, 81% of them singletons, with 8% to 9% in the top ten. The sequenced sample was PBMCs or T cells enriched from blood (not recorded which). The receptors derive from a woman in her forties or fifties with acute COVID-19.

The chain combines TRBV9 with TRBJ1-6, with 8 bases that match TRBD1. V shed 0 bases, J shed 6 bases, and the junction held 2 bases outside the gene matches. The germline CDR1 and CDR2 sequences are SGDLS and YYNGEE. The CDR3 spans 15 residues. CDR3 sequence: CASSVGQGRNSPLHF. Here the CDR3 DNA reads TGTGCCAGCAGCGTAGGACAGGGGCGTAATTCACCCCTCCACTTT.

The chain links TRBV18 to TRBJ1-1, with 8 bases identical to TRBD1. CDR1 is KGHSH, CDR2 LQKENI, per germline. Losses at the gene ends were 3 bases for V and 1 base for J; bases not matched to a gene: 4. This CDR3 region has 15 residues. CDR3 nucleotide sequence: TGTGCCAGCTCACCCCCAGGGGGCGAGAACACTGAAGCTTTCTTT. As protein: CASSPPGGENTEAFF.

This chain connects TRBV5-1 to TRBJ1-1, with D maybe TRBD1 (5 bases). The CDR3 sequence is 16 residues long. Germline assignment: CDR1 SGHRS and CDR2 YFSETQ. V was clipped by 1 base and J by 1 base, with 14 bases between them. As DNA, the CDR3 is TGCGCCAGCAGCTTGATTATTGGGGGGTCGAACACTGAAGCTTTCTTT. As protein: CASSLIIGGSNTEAFF. The full variable domain, rest sourced from reference TRBV5-1 and TRBJ1-1, is KAGVTQTPRYLIKTRGQQVTLSCSPISGHRSVSWYQQTPGQGLQFLFEYFSETQRNKGNFPGRFSGRQFSNSRSEMNVSTLELGDSALYLCASSLIIGGSNTEAFFGQGTRLTVV.

The chain carries TRBV4-3 and TRBJ2-7, with D perhaps matching TRBD2 (5 bases). The CDR3 length is 14 residues. Trimming removed 0 bases at V and 3 bases at J, with 9 bases between. Germline V gene sequence: CDR1 LGHNA, CDR2 YSLEER. Written as DNA, the CDR3 is TGCGCCAGCAGCCAAGAGCCGGGGAGCTACGAGCAGTACTTC. Amino acids: CASSQEPGSYEQYF.

The genes are TRBV9 and TRBJ2-3, with D perhaps TRBD2 (7 bases). This CDR3 is built from 13 residues. The germline V gene encodes CDR1 SGDLS and CDR2 YYNGEE. With 7 bases removed from V and 1 base from J, the gap between germline ends came to 10 bases. The CDR3 protein is CASGGARTDTQYF. As DNA, the CDR3 is TGTGCCAGCGGGGGGGCCCGCACAGATACGCAGTATTTT.

The chain links TRBV19 to TRBJ1-2; D remains ambiguous. The CDR3 is made up of 19 amino acids. Trimming took off 9 bases at V and 5 bases at J, with 34 bases between the two ends. Germline loops: CDR1 LNHDA, CDR2 SQIVND (reference sequence). CDR3 amino acids: CASLGTRPARGPLQYGYTF. The CDR3, as DNA: TGTGCCAGCCTTGGCACTCGCCCGGCTCGTGGGCCTTTACAATATGGCTACACCTTC.

The chain employs TRBV5-4 and TRBJ1-2; 7 bases fit TRBD1. The CDR3 runs 15 residues. The germline V gene encodes CDR1 SGHNT and CDR2 YYREEE (reference sequence). Germline trimming cut 5 bases from V and 8 bases from J; bases unmatched to any gene: 15. In nucleotides, the CDR3 is TGTGCCAGCAGTTTTGGACAGGAGACTTTTGGGGGCTACACCTTC. As protein: CASSFGQETFGGYTF.

The J gene is TRBJ1-1, the V gene TRBV2; 8 bases fit TRBD1. Trimming at V came to 4 bases and at J to 0 bases, leaving 1 base not matched to a gene. The germline CDR1 and CDR2 sequences are SNHLY and FYNNEI. There are 14 residues in the CDR3. The CDR3 nucleotides read TGTGCCAGCAGTGGACAGGGGATGAACACTGAAGCTTTCTTT. Translated, it gives CASSGQGMNTEAFF.

In regard to this clone: This sample includes further DNA sequences coding for the same CDR3. V gene TRBV28 combines with J gene TRBJ1-5, with 7 bases matching TRBD1. Trimming cost V 4 bases and J 5 bases; bases outside gene matches: 2. CDR1 is MDHEN and CDR2 is SYDVKM in the germline V gene. The length of the CDR3 is 13 residues. CDR3: CASSSTGYQPQHF. The DNA for the CDR3 is TGTGCCAGCAGTTCGACAGGGTATCAGCCCCAGCATTTT.

J is TRBJ2-3 and V is TRBV27, with TRBD2 matching 9 bases. Trimming cost V 2 bases and J 5 bases; bases outside gene matches: 14. Germline V gene sequence: CDR1 MNHEY, CDR2 SMNVEV (reference sequence). The CDR3 sequence is 18 residues long. The CDR3 region is CASSLGVSAGGHRDTQYF. In nucleotides, the CDR3 is TGTGCCAGCAGTTTAGGAGTATCGGCGGGGGGGCATAGAGATACGCAGTATTTT.

The chain links TRBV6-2 or TRBV6-3 to TRBJ1-5; the D gene is possibly TRBD1 (5 bases). The CDR3 runs 15 residues. V was pared by 6 bases and J by 1 base, with 13 bases between. Germline V CDR1 and CDR2: MNHEY, SVGEGT. Here the CDR3 DNA reads TGTGCCAGCAGCCCTTTCGGGGGGAGCAATCAGCCCCAGCATTTT. This encodes CASSPFGGSNQPQHF.

The chain has TRBV4-3 and TRBJ2-5; TRBD2 matches at 16 bases. V trimming: 4 bases; J trimming: 3 bases; junction bases outside the gene matches: 2. The CDR3 contains 16 residues. CDR1 and CDR2 (germline): LGHNA, YSLEER. The CDR3 coding sequence is TGCGCCAGCAGCCGTGGGACTAGCGGGGGGGAAGAGACCCAGTACTTC. Translated, it gives CASSRGTSGGEETQYF.

This clone was seen only once. The chain recombines TRBV2 with TRBJ1-3; 7 nucleotides agree with TRBD1. Germline V CDR1 and CDR2: SNHLY, FYNNEI. This CDR3 contains 14 residues. V trimming: 5 bases; J trimming: 3 bases; junction bases outside the gene matches: 4. CDR3 in amino acids: CASSPQGDGNTIYF. The DNA of the CDR3 is TGTGCCAGCAGTCCTCAGGGGGATGGAAACACCATATATTTT.

This chain connects TRBV7-2 to TRBJ2-2, with D unresolved. The germline V gene has CDR1 SGHTA and CDR2 FQGNSA. The length of the CDR3 is 13 residues. The V end was cut by 3 bases, the J end by 7 bases, with 9 bases between. The CDR3 DNA follows: TGTGCCAGCAGCTTTCGGTCGGGCGGGGAGCTGTTTTTT. This codes for CASSFRSGGELFF.

This chain joins TRBV5-1 and TRBJ2-1; 9 positions match TRBD2. The V gene end was trimmed by 0 bases and the J gene end by 8 bases; junction bases not matched to a gene: 12. The germline V gene encodes CDR1 SGHRS and CDR2 YFSETQ. The CDR3 spans 17 residues. In DNA form, the CDR3 reads TGCGCCAGCAGCTTGGTCTCAGTGGCGGGAGGGGGCGATGAGCAGTTCTTC. Protein product: CASSLVSVAGGGDEQFF.

The chain joins TRBV5-5 to TRBJ2-1; D is unclear. Germline V gene sequence: CDR1 SGHKS, CDR2 YYEKEE (reference sequence). Trimming shortened V by 2 bases and J by 0 bases, and 9 bases separated the two germline ends. The CDR3 is 15 amino acids. The CDR3 nucleotides are TGTGCCAGCAGCTTAAGAGTAAGCTCCTACAATGAGCAGTTCTTC. Protein: CASSLRVSSYNEQFF.

The chain has TRBV7-9 and TRBJ2-7; tentatively, D is TRBD1 (5 bases). Germline V lookup: CDR1 SEHNR, CDR2 FQNEAQ (reference sequence). The CDR3 is made up of 14 amino acids. Deletions cut 0 bases from V and 3 bases from J, with 9 bases between. This CDR3 is CASSLAGAGYEQYF. CDR3 coding DNA: TGTGCCAGCAGCTTAGCAGGGGCTGGCTACGAGCAGTACTTC.

V gene TRBV29-1 combines with J gene TRBJ2-1; 9 nucleotides match TRBD2. The CDR3 has 15 amino acids. J was trimmed by 3 bases and V by 4 bases; bases with no gene match: 7. Per the germline V gene, CDR1 is SQVTM and CDR2 is ANQGSEA. CDR3 nucleotide sequence: TGCAGCGTTGTTGGAGCGGGAGGCGACTACAATGAGCAGTTCTTC. It is translated as CSVVGAGGDYNEQFF.

This clone was detected only once. V is TRBV3-1 (or the pseudogene TRBV3-2) and J is TRBJ1-6; 9 nucleotides align to TRBD1. CDR3 length equals 15 residues. The V gene end was trimmed by 4 bases and the J gene end by 8 bases; junction bases not matched to a gene: 6. Germline loops: CDR1 LGHDT, CDR2 YNNKEL (reference sequence). The CDR3 is CASSRRDRAYSPLHF. The CDR3, as DNA: TGTGCCAGCAGCCGTAGGGACAGGGCATATTCACCCCTCCACTTT.

This clone is a singleton in its sample. The chain has TRBV2 and TRBJ1-6, with TRBD1 as a possible D gene (6 bases). The germline V gene has CDR1 SNHLY and CDR2 FYNNEI. The V and J ends lost 5 bases and 9 bases respectively, with 14 bases between them. There are 14 residues in the CDR3. The CDR3 coding sequence is TGTGCCAGCAGTCCTGGGACAAGAGGTTCACCCCTCCACTTT. This gives the protein CASSPGTRGSPLHF.

V usage is TRBV28 and J usage is TRBJ2-2; the match to TRBD2 covers 8 bases. Germline CDR1 reads MDHEN; CDR2 reads SYDVKM. V dropped 4 bases and J dropped 8; count of bases not matched to a gene: 21. CDR3 length: 19 amino acids. Written as DNA, the CDR3 is TGTGCCAGCAGTTCCACTCCGGGACTAGGGGTCGGGTTGAGGGGGGAGCTGTTTTTT. Amino acids: CASSSTPGLGVGLRGELFF.

The rearrangement links TRBV7-8 to TRBJ2-7; D not certain. Germline lookup yields CDR1 SGHVS and CDR2 FQNEAQ. This CDR3 has 15 amino acids. V was clipped by 4 bases and J by 0 bases, with 13 bases between them. The CDR3 loop reads CASSSGAASSYEQYF. Written as DNA, the CDR3 is TGTGCCAGCAGCTCCGGCGCAGCGAGCTCCTACGAGCAGTACTTC.